These 31 T cell receptor beta chains share one sample of origin, sequenced in a study of CD8 T cells in Susac syndrome. Random hexamers served to reverse transcribe roughly 0.45 to 1 ug RNA. MiXCR was run by TCRdb on the immunoSEQ multiplex PCR reads, yielding one entry per CDR3 protein. Seen here are some 160,000 distinct CDR3 sequences, about 95% observed once, and the top ten hold around 0.15%. Sequencing was performed on CD8+ T cells from PBMCs. The receptors stem from a human donor with multiple sclerosis.

The chain uses TRBV20-1 and TRBJ1-2; D remains unclear. Germline V gene lookup returns CDR1 DFQATT and CDR2 SNEGSKA (reference sequence). The V gene lost 1 base and the J gene lost 8 bases, with 14 bases spanning the gap. The CDR3 runs to 13 residues. The CDR3 here is CSARATHRMGYTF. The CDR3 bases are TGCAGTGCTAGAGCCACTCATCGGATGGGCTACACCTTC.

The V gene is TRBV18, the J gene TRBJ2-5, with a weak D call TRBD1 (5 bases). Germline values: CDR1 KGHSH, CDR2 LQKENI. Trimming took 1 base from V and 2 from J, leaving 5 bases between them. The CDR3 is 13 residues long. The CDR3 nucleotides read TGTGCCAGCTCACCACGACAGCAAGAGACCCAGTACTTC. Residues: CASSPRQQETQYF.

This chain links TRBV12-5 with TRBJ1-1; D call uncertain. V was clipped by 1 base and J by 3 bases, with 15 bases between them. The V gene's germline CDR1 is LGHNT and CDR2 FRNRAP. CDR3 length: 16 amino acids. The DNA for the CDR3 is TGTGCTAGTGGTTTGGCCAGGCTCCTGACGGACACTGAAGCTTTCTTT. Amino acids: CASGLARLLTDTEAFF.

The genes are TRBV12-3 or TRBV12-4 and TRBJ2-5; TRBD1 might be the D (5 bases). The CDR3 totals 15 residues. The V end was cut by 1 base, the J end by 2 bases, with 11 bases between. The CDR3 sequence is CASSLVPAGQETQYF. The CDR3 bases are TGTGCCAGCAGTTTAGTCCCCGCAGGGCAAGAGACCCAGTACTTC.

The chain has TRBV7-2 and TRBJ2-5, with TRBD2 matching 10 bases. There are 14 residues in the CDR3. The germline V gene encodes CDR1 SGHTA and CDR2 FQGNSA. V was pared by 3 bases and J by 3 bases, with 1 base of the junction left unmatched. The CDR3 region is CASSFGLAEETQYF. DNA for the CDR3: TGTGCCAGCAGCTTTGGACTAGCGGAAGAGACCCAGTACTTC. Filled out from reference TRBV7-2 and TRBJ2-5, the complete variable domain reads GAGVSQSPSNKVTEKGKDVELRCDPISGHTALYWYRQSLGQGLEFLIYFQGNSAPDKSGLPSDRFSAERTGGSVSTLTIQRTQQEDSAVYLCASSFGLAEETQYFGPGTRLLVL.

The V gene is TRBV27, the J gene TRBJ1-5, with D unclear. V shed 5 bases and J shed 6 bases, with 14 bases lying between them. CDR3 length equals 14 residues. Germline lookup yields CDR1 MNHEY and CDR2 SMNVEV (reference sequence). The CDR3 sequence is CASSPHASGQPQHF. The CDR3 region has the DNA TGTGCCAGCAGTCCTCACGCTAGCGGTCAGCCCCAGCATTTT.

The V and J genes are TRBV10-3 and TRBJ2-1, with D unclear. Germline V gene data show CDR1 as ENHRY and CDR2 as SYGVKD. Trimming stripped 0 bases from V and 0 bases from J, with 6 bases between. The CDR3 consists of 15 residues. CDR3 DNA sequence: TGTGCCATCAGTGAGTCTGGCGTCTCCTACAATGAGCAGTTCTTC. Protein sequence: CAISESGVSYNEQFF.

The chain links TRBV3-1 to TRBJ2-7; D ambiguous. Germline loops: CDR1 LGHDT, CDR2 YNNKEL (reference sequence). The CDR3 runs 13 residues. Deletions cut 1 base from V and 0 bases from J, with 4 bases between. CDR3 sequence: CASSQVGSYEQYF. The CDR3 nucleotides are TGTGCCAGCAGCCAAGTAGGCTCCTACGAGCAGTACTTC.

The chain has TRBV29-1 and TRBJ2-7, with 10 bases aligning to TRBD1. The ends lost 5 bases at V and 5 bases at J; junction bases unmatched: 9. The germline V gene has CDR1 SQVTM and CDR2 ANQGSEA. CDR3 size: 14 residues. The DNA for the CDR3 is TGCAGCGTTCGTTTTCGGGACAGGGGTCACGAGCAGTACTTC. Amino acids: CSVRFRDRGHEQYF.

The rearrangement links TRBV13 to TRBJ1-1; no clear D. Germline V gene sequence: CDR1 PRHDT, CDR2 FYEKMQ (reference sequence). This CDR3 contains 15 residues. The DNA of the CDR3 is TGTGCTGGCACACGGGGAGAACAGACGAACACTGAAGCTTTCTTT. Amino acid sequence: CAGTRGEQTNTEAFF.

The V and J genes are TRBV27 and TRBJ1-2; D call uncertain. The V end was cut by 5 bases, the J end by 4 bases, with 11 bases between. Germline CDR1 is MNHEY and CDR2 is SMNVEV (reference sequence). This CDR3 contains 13 residues. The CDR3 sequence is CASSAKVFYGYTF. In nucleotides, the CDR3 is TGTGCCAGCAGTGCTAAGGTCTTCTATGGCTACACCTTC.

The chain employs TRBV7-9 and TRBJ2-1, with D possibly being TRBD1 or TRBD2 (5 bases each). V was shortened by 4 bases and J by 2 bases, with 18 bases between the two germline ends. Germline lookup yields CDR1 SEHNR and CDR2 FQNEAQ (reference sequence). This CDR3 is 17 amino acids long. This CDR3 reads CASSSGPSPEAYNEQFF. Written as DNA, the CDR3 is TGTGCCAGCAGCTCGGGACCCAGCCCCGAGGCCTACAATGAGCAGTTCTTC.

This clonotype was seen once. J is TRBJ2-1 and V is TRBV28; maybe TRBD2 (6 bases). V was clipped by 6 bases and J by 5 bases, with 11 bases between them. Looked up from germline, CDR1 is MDHEN and CDR2 is SYDVKM. The CDR3 totals 13 residues. The CDR3 sequence is CASRDPGDNEQFF. CDR3 DNA: TGTGCCAGCAGGGATCCGGGGGACAATGAGCAGTTCTTC.

V gene TRBV9 combines with J gene TRBJ1-1; D is unclear. With 4 bases removed from V and 3 bases from J, the gap between germline ends came to 10 bases. The germline gives CDR1 SGDLS, CDR2 YYNGEE. This CDR3 is built from 13 residues. CDR3 nucleotide sequence: TGTGCCAGCAGCCCTTATTTGTACACTGAAGCTTTCTTT. It codes for CASSPYLYTEAFF.

J is TRBJ1-2 and V is TRBV5-6; D unresolved. V was cut by 0 bases and J by 1 base, with 4 bases left in between. Germline CDR1 SGHDT, CDR2 YYEEEE. This CDR3 spans 13 amino acids. CDR3 sequence reads: CASSLDGNYGYTF. The CDR3 bases are TGTGCCAGCAGCTTGGACGGTAACTATGGCTACACCTTC.

This rearrangement joins TRBV7-8 to TRBJ2-1, with no clear D. Trimming removed 1 base from V and 0 bases from J, with 10 bases in between. Germline loops: CDR1 SGHVS, CDR2 FQNEAQ. The CDR3 consists of 16 residues. CDR3 region: CASSLGWGSSYNEQFF. CDR3 DNA: TGTGCCAGCAGCTTAGGGTGGGGTAGCTCCTACAATGAGCAGTTCTTC.

The CDR3: CASSVGAAYNEQFF. The CDR3 nucleotides read TGTGCCAGCAGCGTAGGTGCAGCATACAATGAGCAGTTCTTC. This rearrangement joins TRBV9 to TRBJ2-1; D gene ambiguous. The V gene lost 0 bases and the J gene lost 4 bases, with 8 bases spanning the gap. CDR1 and CDR2 from the germline V gene are SGDLS and YYNGEE. This CDR3 is built from 14 residues. The variable domain in full, with the rest retrieved from reference TRBV9 and TRBJ2-1, is DSGVTQTPKHLITATGQRVTLRCSPRSGDLSVYWYQQSLDQGLQFLIQYYNGEERAKGNILERFSAQQFPDLHSELNLSSLELGDSALYFCASSVGAAYNEQFFGPGTRLTVL.

The chain joins TRBV27 to TRBJ2-7; D may match TRBD1 or TRBD2 (5 bases each). V lost 3 bases to trimming and J lost 2 bases, with 14 bases between them. This CDR3 spans 15 amino acids. Germline lookup yields CDR1 MNHEY and CDR2 SMNVEV (reference sequence). In DNA, the CDR3 is TGTGCCAGCAGTTTGCCCCGGGGCAGAGCCTACGAGCAGTACTTC. Translation: CASSLPRGRAYEQYF.

V is TRBV28 and J is TRBJ1-4; 8 bases match TRBD1. Germline values: CDR1 MDHEN, CDR2 SYDVKM. The CDR3 runs 17 residues. With 5 bases clipped from V and 4 bases from J, the junction kept 12 bases outside the gene matches. CDR3 coding DNA: TGTGCCAGCAGTCCAGCCCTCCCGGGACAGGTTAATGAAAAACTGTTTTTT. Residues: CASSPALPGQVNEKLFF.

J is TRBJ2-1 and V is TRBV4-1; D is possibly TRBD2 (5 bases). The CDR3 has 13 residues. Germline CDR1 is MGHRA and CDR2 is YSYEKL. V was clipped by 4 bases and J by 9 bases, with 13 bases between them. Here the CDR3 DNA reads TGCGCCAGCAGCCCGGGATTAGTGGGTGAGCAGTTCTTC. Protein: CASSPGLVGEQFF.

The V gene is TRBV28, the J gene TRBJ2-2; D uncertain. The CDR3 has 14 amino acids. CDR1 is MDHEN, CDR2 SYDVKM, per germline. Trimming pared 6 bases from V and 1 base from J, leaving 9 bases between. The CDR3 coding sequence is TGTGCCAGCAGCCAGTACAAGAACACCGGGGAGCTGTTTTTT. The encoded protein is CASSQYKNTGELFF.

CDR3 nucleotide sequence: TGCAGTGCCCCCGATGTGGCGGGTACACACTACGAGCAGTACTTC. This translates into CSAPDVAGTHYEQYF. J is TRBJ2-7 and V is TRBV20-1; D might be TRBD2 (5 bases). Germline lookup yields CDR1 DFQATT and CDR2 SNEGSKA (reference sequence). There are 15 residues in the CDR3. Trimming left V 6 bases short and J 3 bases short, with 21 bases between.

V is TRBV14 and J is TRBJ1-2; D is unclear. Germline CDR1 reads SGHDN; CDR2 reads FVKESK. The V and J ends lost 1 base and 6 bases respectively, with 9 bases between them. This CDR3 spans 13 amino acids. This CDR3 reads CASSQVDPDGYTF. The CDR3 region has the DNA TGTGCCAGCAGCCAAGTAGATCCTGATGGCTACACCTTC.

The genes are TRBV28 and TRBJ2-7, with D unresolved. In germline, CDR1 is MDHEN, CDR2 SYDVKM. Trimming removed 2 bases from V and 6 bases from J, with 11 bases in between. This CDR3 region has 13 residues. The CDR3: CASSLQFQSEQYF. CDR3 in DNA: TGTGCCAGCAGTTTACAATTCCAGAGCGAGCAGTACTTC.

The V and J genes are TRBV29-1 and TRBJ1-2, with no clear D. With 5 bases removed from V and 7 bases from J, the gap between germline ends came to 11 bases. This CDR3 comprises 11 residues. The germline gives CDR1 SQVTM, CDR2 ANQGSEA. CDR3: CSVRRASGYTF. CDR3 coding DNA: TGCAGCGTTCGAAGGGCCTCTGGCTACACCTTC.

This chain links TRBV12-5 with TRBJ1-4, with 7 bases lining up with TRBD1. The germline V gene encodes CDR1 LGHNT and CDR2 FRNRAP. The CDR3 is 13 residues long. Trimming cost V 6 bases and J 7 bases; bases outside gene matches: 5. The CDR3 reads CASGTGQFEKLFF. In DNA, the CDR3 is TGTGCTAGTGGCACGGGACAGTTTGAAAAACTGTTTTTT.

The rearrangement uses TRBV9 and TRBJ1-5; D is unclear. V was pared by 0 bases and J by 1 base, with 8 bases between. The germline CDR1 and CDR2 sequences are SGDLS and YYNGEE. The CDR3 loop spans 15 amino acids. The CDR3 here is CASSVGAASNQPQHF. The CDR3 DNA sequence: TGTGCCAGCAGCGTAGGGGCAGCCAGCAATCAGCCCCAGCATTTT.

The chain uses TRBV27 and TRBJ1-1; D remains ambiguous. Deletions cut 2 bases from V and 4 bases from J, with 5 bases between. Germline V gene lookup returns CDR1 MNHEY and CDR2 SMNVEV (reference sequence). CDR3 length: 12 amino acids. This CDR3 is CASSLGVTEAFF. The DNA of the CDR3 is TGTGCCAGCAGTTTAGGGGTCACTGAAGCTTTCTTT.

The rearrangement uses TRBV9 and TRBJ1-2; D gene ambiguous. Trimming took 5 bases from V and 6 from J, leaving 5 bases between them. Looked up from germline, CDR1 is SGDLS and CDR2 is YYNGEE. The CDR3 is made up of 10 amino acids. DNA of the CDR3: TGTGCCAGCAGGGGAGATGGCTACACCTTC. Its translation: CASRGDGYTF.

The chain couples TRBV28 to TRBJ2-1; TRBD2 might be the D (6 bases). V lost 6 bases, J lost 7 bases, and 16 bases lay in between. Germline CDR1 and CDR2: MDHEN and SYDVKM. The CDR3 consists of 14 residues. The CDR3 region is CASSPGTLTNEQFF. The CDR3 DNA sequence: TGTGCCAGCAGCCCTGGGACTCTCACGAATGAGCAGTTCTTC.

The chain recombines TRBV12-3 or TRBV12-4 with TRBJ2-3; D possibly corresponds to TRBD1 (5 bases). V was cut by 5 bases and J by 0 bases, with 12 bases left in between. The CDR3 loop spans 15 amino acids. This CDR3 reads CASSKRTTSTDTQYF. The CDR3 DNA sequence: TGTGCCAGCAGTAAAAGGACAACTAGCACAGATACGCAGTATTTT.